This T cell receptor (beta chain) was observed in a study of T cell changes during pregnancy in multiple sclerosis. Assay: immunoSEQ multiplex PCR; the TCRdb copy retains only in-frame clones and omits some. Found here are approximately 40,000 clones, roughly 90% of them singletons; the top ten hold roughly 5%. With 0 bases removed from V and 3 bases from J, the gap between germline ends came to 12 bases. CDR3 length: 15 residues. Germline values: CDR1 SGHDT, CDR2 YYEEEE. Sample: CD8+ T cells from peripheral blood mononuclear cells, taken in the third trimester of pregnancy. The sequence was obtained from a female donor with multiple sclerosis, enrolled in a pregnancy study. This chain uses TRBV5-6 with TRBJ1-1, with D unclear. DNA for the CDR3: TGTGCCAGCAGCTTGGCCGGGGTAGGGTACACTGAAGCTTTCTTT. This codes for CASSLAGVGYTEAFF.